This T cell receptor (beta chain) was sequenced during a study of shared clonotypes between healthy human individuals. In the study overall: Donors, aged 18 to 49, were a couple of women and a few men.

V shed 5 bases and J shed 1 base, with 16 bases lying between them. The CDR3 covers 15 residues. From germline, CDR1 is GTSNPN and CDR2 SVGIG (reference sequence). Execution of the assay was at deep level. The material for each subset, its genomic DNA, was split evenly across several immunoSEQ plates. TCRdb keeps only in-frame clones here, not all; method: immunoSEQ multiplex PCR. The sample yields fewer than 1.8 million clones, around 98.5% seen once. The sample was naive CD4+ T cells sorted from blood. Subset meaning: CD45RA+ positively selected. This TCR was recovered from a man aged 25-40 years in good health. The chain has TRBV30 and TRBJ2-3; a weak D match, TRBD2 (6 bases). This chain's CDR3 is CAWVQRGRRTDTQYF. The CDR3 nucleotides read TGTGCCTGGGTACAACGGGGGAGGCGCACAGATACGCAGTATTTT.